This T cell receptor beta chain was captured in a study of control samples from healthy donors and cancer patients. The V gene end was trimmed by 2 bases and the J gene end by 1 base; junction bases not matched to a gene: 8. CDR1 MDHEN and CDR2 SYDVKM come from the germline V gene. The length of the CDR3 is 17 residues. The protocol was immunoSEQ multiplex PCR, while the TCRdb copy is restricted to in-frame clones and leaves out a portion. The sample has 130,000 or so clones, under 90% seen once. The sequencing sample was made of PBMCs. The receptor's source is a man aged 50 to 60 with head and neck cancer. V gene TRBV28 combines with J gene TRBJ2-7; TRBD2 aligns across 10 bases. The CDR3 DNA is TGTGCCAGCAGTTTACTTGCTCTAGCGGGAGTATCCTACGAGCAGTACTTC. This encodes CASSLLALAGVSYEQYF.